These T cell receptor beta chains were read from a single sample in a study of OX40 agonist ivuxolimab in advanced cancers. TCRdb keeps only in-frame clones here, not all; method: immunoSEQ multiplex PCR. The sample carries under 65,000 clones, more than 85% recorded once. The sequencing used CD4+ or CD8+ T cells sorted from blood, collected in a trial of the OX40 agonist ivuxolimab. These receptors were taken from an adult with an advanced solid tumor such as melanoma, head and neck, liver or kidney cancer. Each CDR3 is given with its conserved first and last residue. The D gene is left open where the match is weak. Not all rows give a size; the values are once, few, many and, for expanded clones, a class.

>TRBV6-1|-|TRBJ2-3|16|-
CASSARQWGGESAQYF
TGTGCCAGCAGTGCTCGCCAGTGGGGGGGCGAATCCGCGCAGTATTTT
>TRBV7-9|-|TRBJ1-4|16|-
CASSRVGWASNEKLFF
TGTGCCAGCAGCCGAGTTGGGTGGGCCTCTAATGAAAAACTGTTTTTT
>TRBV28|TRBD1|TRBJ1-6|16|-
CASYVGPGRGGSPLHF
TGTGCCAGCTACGTGGGGCCCGGCAGGGGGGGATCACCCCTCCACTTT
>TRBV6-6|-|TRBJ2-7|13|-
CASSYGQVHEQYF
TGTGCCAGCAGTTACGGCCAGGTCCACGAGCAGTACTTC
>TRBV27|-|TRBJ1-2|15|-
CASRFLGLKTNGYTF
TGTGCCAGCAGATTTTTAGGTTTAAAAACGAATGGCTACACCTTC
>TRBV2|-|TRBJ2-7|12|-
CASSLEGWTLYF
TGTGCCAGCAGTTTAGAGGGCTGGACCCTATACTTC
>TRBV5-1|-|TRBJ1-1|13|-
CASSPQGSTEAFF
TGCGCCAGCAGCCCCCAGGGGAGCACTGAAGCTTTCTTT
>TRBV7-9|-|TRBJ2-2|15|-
CASSHPARNTGELFF
TGTGCCAGCAGCCACCCGGCAAGGAATACCGGGGAGCTGTTTTTT
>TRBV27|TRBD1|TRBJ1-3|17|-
CASSSLRTGRSGNTIYF
TGTGCCAGCAGTTCGCTCAGGACAGGACGCTCTGGAAACACCATATATTTT
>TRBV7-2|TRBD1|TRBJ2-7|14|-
CASSLVGTAREQYF
TGTGCCAGCAGCTTAGTTGGGACAGCGAGAGAGCAGTACTTC
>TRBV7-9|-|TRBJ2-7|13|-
CASSLGIQGRQYF
TGTGCCAGCAGCTTAGGAATACAGGGTCGGCAGTACTTC
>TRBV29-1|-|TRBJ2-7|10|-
CSVLHTEQYF
TGCAGCGTTCTGCATACCGAGCAGTACTTC
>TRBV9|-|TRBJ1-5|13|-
CASSVDGDQPQHF
TGTGCCAGCAGCGTGGACGGAGATCAGCCCCAACATTTT
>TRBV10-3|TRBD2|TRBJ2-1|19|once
CAASRQGLTSGRFYNEQFF
TGTGCCGCGTCCAGACAGGGGCTAACTAGCGGGAGGTTCTACAATGAGCAGTTCTTC
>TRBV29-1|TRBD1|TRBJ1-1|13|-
CSVATGVGTEAFF
TGCAGCGTCGCTACAGGGGTGGGCACTGAAGCTTTCTTT
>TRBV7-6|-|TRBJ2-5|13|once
CASSLDGGQTQYF
TGTGCCAGCAGCTTAGATGGGGGTCAGACCCAGTACTTC
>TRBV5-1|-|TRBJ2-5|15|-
CASSLGQLETETQYF
TGCGCCAGCAGCTTGGGACAACTCGAAACAGAGACCCAGTACTTC
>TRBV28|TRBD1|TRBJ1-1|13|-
CASSLKGARVAFF
TGTGCCAGCAGTTTAAAGGGGGCCCGAGTGGCTTTCTTT
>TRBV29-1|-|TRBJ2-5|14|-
CSVRRVLYQETQYF
TGCAGCGTCCGGCGGGTCTTGTACCAAGAGACCCAGTACTTC
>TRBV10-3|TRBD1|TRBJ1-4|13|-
CAARQGASEKLFF
TGTGCCGCCAGACAGGGGGCGAGTGAAAAACTGTTTTTT
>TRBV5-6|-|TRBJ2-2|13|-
CASSLVWAGELFF
TGTGCCAGCAGCTTGGTGTGGGCCGGGGAGCTGTTTTTT
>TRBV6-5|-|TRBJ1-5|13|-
CASSYSFNQPQHF
TGTGCCAGCAGTTACTCTTTCAATCAGCCCCAGCATTTT
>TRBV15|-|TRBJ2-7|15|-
CATSRIPGGVYEQYF
TGTGCCACCAGCAGAATCCCTGGCGGGGTCTACGAGCAGTACTTC
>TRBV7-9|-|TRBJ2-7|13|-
CASSLGTAYEQYF
TGTGCCAGCAGCTTAGGGACAGCCTACGAGCAGTACTTC
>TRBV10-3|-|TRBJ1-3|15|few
CAISGRLSSGNTIYF
TGTGCCATCAGTGGGCGCCTTAGCTCTGGAAACACCATATATTTT
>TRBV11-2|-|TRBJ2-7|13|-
CASTHRDPNQQYF
TGTGCCAGCACCCACCGGGACCCTAATCAGCAGTACTTC